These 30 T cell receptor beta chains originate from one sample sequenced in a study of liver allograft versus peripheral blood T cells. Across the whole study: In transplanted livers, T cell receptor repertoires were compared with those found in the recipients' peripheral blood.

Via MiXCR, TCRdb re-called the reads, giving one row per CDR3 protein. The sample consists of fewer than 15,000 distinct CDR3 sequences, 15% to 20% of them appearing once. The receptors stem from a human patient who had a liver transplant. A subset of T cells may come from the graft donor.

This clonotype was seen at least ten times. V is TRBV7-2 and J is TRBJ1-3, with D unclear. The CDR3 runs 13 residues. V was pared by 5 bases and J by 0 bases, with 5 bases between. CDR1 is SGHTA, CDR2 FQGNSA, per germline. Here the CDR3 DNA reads TGTGCCAGCAGCGCCTTCTCTGGAAACACCATATATTTT. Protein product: CASSAFSGNTIYF.

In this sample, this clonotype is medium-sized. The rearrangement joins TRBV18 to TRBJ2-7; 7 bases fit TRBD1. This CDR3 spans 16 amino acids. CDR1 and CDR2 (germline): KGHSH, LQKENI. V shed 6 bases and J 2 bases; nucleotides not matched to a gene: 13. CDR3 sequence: CASSPAMTGKPYEQYF. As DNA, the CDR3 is TGTGCCAGCTCGCCAGCCATGACAGGGAAACCCTACGAGCAGTACTTC.

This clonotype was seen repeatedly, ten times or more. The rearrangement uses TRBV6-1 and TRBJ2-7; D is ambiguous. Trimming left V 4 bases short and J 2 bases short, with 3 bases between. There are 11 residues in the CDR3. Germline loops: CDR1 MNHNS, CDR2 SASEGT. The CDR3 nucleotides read TGTGCCAGCAGTGGCCCCTACGAGCAGTACTTC. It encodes CASSGPYEQYF.

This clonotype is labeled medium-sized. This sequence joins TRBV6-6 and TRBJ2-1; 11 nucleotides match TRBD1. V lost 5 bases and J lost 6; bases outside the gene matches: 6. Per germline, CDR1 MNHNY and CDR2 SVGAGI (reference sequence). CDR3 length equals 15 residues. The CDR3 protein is CASSAGTGGSNEQFF. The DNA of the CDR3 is TGTGCCAGCAGTGCCGGGACAGGGGGGAGCAATGAGCAGTTCTTC.

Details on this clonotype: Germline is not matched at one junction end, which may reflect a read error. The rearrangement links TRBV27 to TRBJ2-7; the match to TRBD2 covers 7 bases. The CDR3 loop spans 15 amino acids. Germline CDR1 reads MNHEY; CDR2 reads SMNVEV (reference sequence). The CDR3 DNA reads TGTGCCAGCAGTTTGGTTTCGGGAGGCTCCTACAAGCAGTACTTC. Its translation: CASSLVSGGSYKQYF.

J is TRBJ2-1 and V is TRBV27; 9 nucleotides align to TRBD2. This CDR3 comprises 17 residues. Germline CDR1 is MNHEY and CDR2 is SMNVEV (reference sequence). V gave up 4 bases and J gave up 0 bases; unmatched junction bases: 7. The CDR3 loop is CASSSLGSGSSYNEQFF. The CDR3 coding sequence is TGTGCCAGCAGTTCCTTGGGTAGCGGGAGCTCCTACAATGAGCAGTTCTTC.

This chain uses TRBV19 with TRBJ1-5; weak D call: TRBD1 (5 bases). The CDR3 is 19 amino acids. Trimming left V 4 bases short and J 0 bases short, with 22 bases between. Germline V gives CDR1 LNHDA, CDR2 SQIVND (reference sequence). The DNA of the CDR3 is TGTGCCAGTAGTACCGGACGGACGGGGGACGCCCGTAGCAATCAGCCCCAGCATTTT. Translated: CASSTGRTGDARSNQPQHF.

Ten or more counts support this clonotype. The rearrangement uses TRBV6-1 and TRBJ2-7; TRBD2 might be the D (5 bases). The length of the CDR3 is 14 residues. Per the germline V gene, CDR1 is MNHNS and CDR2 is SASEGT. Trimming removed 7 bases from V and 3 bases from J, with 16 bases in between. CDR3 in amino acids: CASKKGVANYEQYF. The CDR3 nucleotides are TGTGCCAGCAAGAAGGGAGTCGCTAACTACGAGCAGTACTTC.

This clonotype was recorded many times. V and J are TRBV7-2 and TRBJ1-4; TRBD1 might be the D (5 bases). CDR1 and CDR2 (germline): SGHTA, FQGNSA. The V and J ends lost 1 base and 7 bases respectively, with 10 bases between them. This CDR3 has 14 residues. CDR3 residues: CASSLGQGLEKLFF. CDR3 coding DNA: TGTGCCAGCAGCTTAGGGCAGGGCCTTGAAAAACTGTTTTTT.

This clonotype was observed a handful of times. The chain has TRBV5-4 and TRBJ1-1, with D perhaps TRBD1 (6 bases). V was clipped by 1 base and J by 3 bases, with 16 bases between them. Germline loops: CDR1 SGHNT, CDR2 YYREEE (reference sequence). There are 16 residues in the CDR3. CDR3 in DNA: TGTGCCAGCAGCTTGAGGGGGGTGGTGGGGCACACTGAAGCTTTCTTT. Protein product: CASSLRGVVGHTEAFF.

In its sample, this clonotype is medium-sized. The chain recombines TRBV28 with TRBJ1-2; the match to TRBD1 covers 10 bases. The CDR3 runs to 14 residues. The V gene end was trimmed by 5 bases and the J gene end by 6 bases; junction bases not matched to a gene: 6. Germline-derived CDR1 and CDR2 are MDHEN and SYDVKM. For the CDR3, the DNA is TGTGCCAGCAGTGACAGGGGGCGCTTCGATGGCTACACCTTC. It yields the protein CASSDRGRFDGYTF.

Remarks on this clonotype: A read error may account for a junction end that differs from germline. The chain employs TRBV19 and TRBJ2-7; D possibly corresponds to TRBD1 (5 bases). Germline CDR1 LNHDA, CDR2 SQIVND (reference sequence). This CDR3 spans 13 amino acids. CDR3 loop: CVSSMGLVSEQYF. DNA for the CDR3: TGTGTCAGTAGTATGGGGCTGGTGAGCGAGCAGTACTTC.

Written as DNA, the CDR3 is TGTGCCAGCAGTCAGGCTTGGGACAGCGGGAACACTGAAGCTTTCTTT. Its translation is CASSQAWDSGNTEAFF. The chain employs TRBV6-1 and TRBJ1-1; 7 bases match TRBD1. With V trimmed by 5 bases and J by 1 base, 10 bases remained unmatched. Looked up from germline, CDR1 is MNHNS and CDR2 is SASEGT. The CDR3 length is 16 residues.

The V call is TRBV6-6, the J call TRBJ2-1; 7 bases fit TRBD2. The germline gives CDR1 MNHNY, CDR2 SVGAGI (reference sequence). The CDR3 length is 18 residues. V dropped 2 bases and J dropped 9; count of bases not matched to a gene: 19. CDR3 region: CASSYPIILAGVNGEQFF. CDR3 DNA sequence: TGTGCCAGCAGTTACCCTATAATCTTGGCGGGAGTAAATGGTGAGCAGTTCTTC.

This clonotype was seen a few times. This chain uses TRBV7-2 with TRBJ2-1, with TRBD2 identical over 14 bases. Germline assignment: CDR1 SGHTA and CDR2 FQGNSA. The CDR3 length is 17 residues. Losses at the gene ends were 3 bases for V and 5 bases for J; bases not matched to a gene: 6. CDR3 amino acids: CASSFRLAGGPDNEQFF. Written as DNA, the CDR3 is TGTGCCAGCAGCTTCAGACTAGCGGGGGGGCCGGACAATGAGCAGTTCTTC. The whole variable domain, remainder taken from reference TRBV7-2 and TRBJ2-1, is GAGVSQSPSNKVTEKGKDVELRCDPISGHTALYWYRQSLGQGLEFLIYFQGNSAPDKSGLPSDRFSAERTGGSVSTLTIQRTQQEDSAVYLCASSFRLAGGPDNEQFFGPGTRLTVL.

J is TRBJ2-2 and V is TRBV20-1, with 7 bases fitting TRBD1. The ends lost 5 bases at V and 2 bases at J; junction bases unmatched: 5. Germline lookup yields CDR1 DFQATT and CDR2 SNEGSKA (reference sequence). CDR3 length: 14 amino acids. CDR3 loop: CSARTGENTGELFF. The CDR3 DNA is TGCAGTGCTCGGACAGGCGAAAACACCGGGGAGCTGTTTTTT.

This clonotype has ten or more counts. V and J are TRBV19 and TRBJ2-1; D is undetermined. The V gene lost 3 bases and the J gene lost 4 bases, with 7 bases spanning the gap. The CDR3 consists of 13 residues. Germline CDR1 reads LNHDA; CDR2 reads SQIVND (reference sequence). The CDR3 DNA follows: TGTGCCAGTAGTATTACGGAATACAATGAGCAGTTCTTC. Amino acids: CASSITEYNEQFF. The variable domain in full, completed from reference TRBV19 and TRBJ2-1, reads DGGITQSPKYLFRKEGQNVTLSCEQNLNHDAMYWYRQDPGQGLRLIYYSQIVNDFQKGDIAEGYSVSREKKESFPLTVTSAQKNPTAFYLCASSITEYNEQFFGPGTRLTVL.

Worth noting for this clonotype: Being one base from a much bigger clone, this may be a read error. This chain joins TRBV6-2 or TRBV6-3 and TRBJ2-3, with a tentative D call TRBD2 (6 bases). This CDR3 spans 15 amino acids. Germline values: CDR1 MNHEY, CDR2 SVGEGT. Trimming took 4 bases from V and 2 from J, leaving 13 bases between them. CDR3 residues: CASSSGRPHTDTQYF. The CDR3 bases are TGTGCCAGCAGTTCCGGGAGACCCCACACAGATACGCAGTATTTT.

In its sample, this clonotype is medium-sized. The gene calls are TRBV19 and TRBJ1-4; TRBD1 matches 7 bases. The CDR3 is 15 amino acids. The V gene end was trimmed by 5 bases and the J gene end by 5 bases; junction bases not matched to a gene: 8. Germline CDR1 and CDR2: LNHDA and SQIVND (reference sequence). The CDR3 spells CASSHRDSLNEKLFF. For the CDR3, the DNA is TGTGCCAGTAGTCATCGGGACAGCCTCAATGAAAAACTGTTTTTT.

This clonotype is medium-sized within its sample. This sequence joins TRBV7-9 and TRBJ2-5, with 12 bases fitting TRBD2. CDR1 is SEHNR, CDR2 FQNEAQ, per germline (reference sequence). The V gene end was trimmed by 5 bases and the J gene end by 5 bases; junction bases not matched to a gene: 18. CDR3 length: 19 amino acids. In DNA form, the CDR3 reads TGTGCCAGCAGCCCTAGGGGCGACTCTAGCGGGAGGGCTGCGGAGACCCAGTACTTC. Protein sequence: CASSPRGDSSGRAAETQYF. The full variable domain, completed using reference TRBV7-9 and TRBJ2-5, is DTGVSQNPRHKITKRGQNVTFRCDPISEHNRLYWYRQTLGQGPEFLTYFQNEAQLEKSRLLSDRFSAERPKGSFSTLEIQRTEQGDSAMYLCASSPRGDSSGRAAETQYFGPGTRLLVL.

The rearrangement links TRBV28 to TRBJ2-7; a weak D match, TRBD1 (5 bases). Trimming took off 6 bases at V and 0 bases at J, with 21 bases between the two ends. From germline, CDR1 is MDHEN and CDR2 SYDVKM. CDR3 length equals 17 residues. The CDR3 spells CASSWTSTDPSSYEQYF. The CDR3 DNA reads TGTGCCAGCAGCTGGACCTCGACAGACCCTAGCTCCTACGAGCAGTACTTC.

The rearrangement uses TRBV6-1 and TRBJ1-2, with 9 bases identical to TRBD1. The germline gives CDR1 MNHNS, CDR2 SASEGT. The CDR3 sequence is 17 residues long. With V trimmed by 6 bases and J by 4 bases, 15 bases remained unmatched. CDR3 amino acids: CASSLSGTGKKPYGYTF. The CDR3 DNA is TGTGCCAGCAGCCTATCCGGGACAGGGAAAAAACCCTATGGCTACACCTTC.

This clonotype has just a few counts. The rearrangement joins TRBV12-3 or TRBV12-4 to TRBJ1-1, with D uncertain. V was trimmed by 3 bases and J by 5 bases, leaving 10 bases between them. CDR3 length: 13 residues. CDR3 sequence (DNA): TGTGCCAGCAGTTTCAACAGAGGGACTGAAGCTTTCTTT. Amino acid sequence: CASSFNRGTEAFF.

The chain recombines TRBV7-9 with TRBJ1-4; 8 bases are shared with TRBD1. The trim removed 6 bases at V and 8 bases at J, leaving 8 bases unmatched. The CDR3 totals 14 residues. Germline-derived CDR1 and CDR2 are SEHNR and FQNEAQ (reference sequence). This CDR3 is CASSLGQGDEKLFF. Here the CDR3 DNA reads TGTGCCAGCAGTCTCGGACAGGGTGACGAAAAACTGTTTTTT.

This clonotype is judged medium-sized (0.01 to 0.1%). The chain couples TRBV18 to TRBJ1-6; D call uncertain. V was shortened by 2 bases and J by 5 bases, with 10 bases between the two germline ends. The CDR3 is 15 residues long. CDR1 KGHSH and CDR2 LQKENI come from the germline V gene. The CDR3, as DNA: TGTGCCAGCTCACCAACCAGGACCGATAATTCACCCCTCCACTTT. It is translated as CASSPTRTDNSPLHF.

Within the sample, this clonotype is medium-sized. CDR3 amino acids: CAITRDANNYGYTF. The CDR3 DNA is TGTGCCATCACCCGGGACGCGAATAACTATGGCTACACCTTC. The chain recombines TRBV10-3 with TRBJ1-2; D possibly corresponds to TRBD1 (5 bases). V lost 7 bases, J lost 1 base, and 13 bases lay in between. The CDR3 has 14 residues. The germline V gene encodes CDR1 ENHRY and CDR2 SYGVKD.

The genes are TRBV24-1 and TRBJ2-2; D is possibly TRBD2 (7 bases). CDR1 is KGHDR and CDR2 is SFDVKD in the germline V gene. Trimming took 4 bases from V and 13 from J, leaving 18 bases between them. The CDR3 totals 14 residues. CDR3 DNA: TGTGCCACCAGTGACGCTAGGGGGGGCGGAATGCTGTTTTTT. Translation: CATSDARGGGMLFF.

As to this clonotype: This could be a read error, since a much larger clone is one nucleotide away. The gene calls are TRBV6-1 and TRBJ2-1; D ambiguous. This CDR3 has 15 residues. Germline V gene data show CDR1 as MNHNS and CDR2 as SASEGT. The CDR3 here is CASSHDRSSYNEQSF. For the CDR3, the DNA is TGTGCCAGCAGCCACGATAGGAGCTCCTACAATGAGCAGTCCTTC.

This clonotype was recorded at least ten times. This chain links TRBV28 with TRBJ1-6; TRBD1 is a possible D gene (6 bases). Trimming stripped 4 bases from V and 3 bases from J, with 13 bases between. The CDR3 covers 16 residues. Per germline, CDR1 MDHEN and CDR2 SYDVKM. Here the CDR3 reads CASSSAQGFYNSPLHF. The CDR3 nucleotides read TGTGCCAGCAGTTCAGCACAGGGATTCTATAATTCACCCCTCCACTTT. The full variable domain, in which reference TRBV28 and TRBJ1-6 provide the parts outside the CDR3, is DVKVTQSSRYLVKRTGEKVFLECVQDMDHENMFWYRQDPGLGLRLIYFSYDVKMKEKGDIPEGYSVSREKKERFSLILESASTNQTSMYLCASSSAQGFYNSPLHFGNGTRLTVT.

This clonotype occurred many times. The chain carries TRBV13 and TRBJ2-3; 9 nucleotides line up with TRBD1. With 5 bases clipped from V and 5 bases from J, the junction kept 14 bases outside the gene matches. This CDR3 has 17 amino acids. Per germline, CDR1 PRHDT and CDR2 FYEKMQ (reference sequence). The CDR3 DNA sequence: TGTGCCAGCAGCCCGCGGACAGGGGACCCGGTACGAGATACGCAGTATTTT. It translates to CASSPRTGDPVRDTQYF. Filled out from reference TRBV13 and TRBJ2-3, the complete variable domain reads AAGVIQSPRHLIKEKRETATLKCYPIPRHDTVYWYQQGPGQDPQFLISFYEKMQSDKGSIPDRFSAQQFSDYHSELNMSSLELGDSALYFCASSPRTGDPVRDTQYFGPGTRLTVL.